The 23 T cell receptor beta chains reported below all come from one sample, sequenced in a study of control samples from healthy donors and cancer patients. Here immunoSEQ multiplex PCR was the method, and the copy in TCRdb shows in-frame clones only, minus some. The table lists fewer than 90,000 clones, about 95% of them singletons. The sample comprised blood. The receptor set was obtained from a middle-aged woman in good health.

The chain uses TRBV20-1 and TRBJ1-2; D unclear. Trimming shortened V by 4 bases and J by 5 bases, and 2 bases separated the two germline ends. CDR1 is DFQATT and CDR2 is SNEGSKA in the germline V gene (reference sequence). The CDR3 totals 9 residues. The CDR3 protein is CSAMYGYTF. The CDR3 coding sequence is TGCAGTGCTATGTATGGCTACACCTTC.

V gene TRBV9 combines with J gene TRBJ1-2; maybe TRBD1 (6 bases). The CDR3 is 15 amino acids. V lost 3 bases, J lost 0 bases, and 12 bases lay in between. In germline, CDR1 is SGDLS, CDR2 YYNGEE. CDR3 region: CASSGRRTANYGYTF. CDR3 nucleotide sequence: TGTGCCAGCAGCGGGAGGCGGACAGCTAACTATGGCTACACCTTC.

This clone was recorded only once. The J gene is TRBJ1-1, the V gene TRBV12-3 or TRBV12-4; D remains ambiguous. V lost 3 bases, J lost 5 bases, and 4 bases lay in between. This CDR3 comprises 11 residues. CDR3 protein: CASSLTTEAFF. CDR3 DNA: TGTGCCAGCAGTTTGACTACTGAAGCTTTCTTT.

This clone was recorded a few times. This sample includes further DNA sequences coding for the same CDR3. CDR3 protein: CASSTVRVSAGGVGETQYF. The CDR3 nucleotides are TGTGCCAGCAGCACAGTAAGGGTCTCGGCAGGGGGCGTAGGAGAGACCCAGTACTTC. The chain links TRBV7-9 to TRBJ2-5; 8 bases align to TRBD1. J was trimmed by 4 bases and V by 5 bases; bases with no gene match: 21. Germline loops: CDR1 SEHNR, CDR2 FQNEAQ (reference sequence). The CDR3 is 19 residues long.

The chain recombines TRBV9 with TRBJ2-3; D may be TRBD1 or TRBD2 (5 bases each). CDR3 length: 16 amino acids. V lost 0 bases, J lost 5 bases, and 16 bases lay in between. Germline V gives CDR1 SGDLS, CDR2 YYNGEE. The DNA of the CDR3 is TGTGCCAGCAGCGTAGGCATCGGATATGGGGGAGATACGCAGTATTTT. Translated, it gives CASSVGIGYGGDTQYF.

The chain has TRBV6-5 and TRBJ1-2, with a weak D call TRBD1 (5 bases). Germline V CDR1 and CDR2: MNHEY, SVGAGI. This CDR3 spans 15 amino acids. The V end was cut by 2 bases, the J end by 0 bases, with 10 bases between. The DNA for the CDR3 is TGTGCCAGCAGTTACGCCCAGGGAGCTAACTATGGCTACACCTTC. It codes for CASSYAQGANYGYTF.

The J gene is TRBJ2-1, the V gene TRBV6-1; 9 bases are a match to TRBD1. V gave up 4 bases and J gave up 6 bases; unmatched junction bases: 13. Germline V gene sequence: CDR1 MNHNS, CDR2 SASEGT. CDR3 length: 17 amino acids. Here the CDR3 reads CASSVGDRVFNFNEQFF. Written as DNA, the CDR3 is TGTGCCAGCAGTGTGGGGGACAGGGTCTTCAATTTCAATGAGCAGTTCTTC.

The rearrangement joins TRBV7-9 to TRBJ1-2; D is possibly TRBD1 (5 bases). V was pared by 5 bases and J by 5 bases, with 18 bases between. The CDR3 runs 15 residues. CDR1 is SEHNR and CDR2 is FQNEAQ in the germline V gene (reference sequence). CDR3 DNA sequence: TGTGCCAGCAGCCCCGTTTTTGGGACGCCATATGGCTACACCTTC. Its protein product is CASSPVFGTPYGYTF.

The CDR3 protein is CASSYGGGEYEQYF. The CDR3 DNA sequence: TGTGCCAGCAGTTACGGCGGGGGGGAGTACGAGCAGTACTTC. The V call is TRBV6-5, the J call TRBJ2-7; 9 nucleotides line up with TRBD2. J gave up 4 bases and V 2 bases, and 3 bases lay outside the gene matches. Germline V gene data show CDR1 as MNHEY and CDR2 as SVGAGI. CDR3 length: 14 residues.

The chain couples TRBV18 to TRBJ2-5, with 11 bases identical to TRBD2. CDR1 is KGHSH and CDR2 is LQKENI in the germline V gene. The CDR3 covers 16 residues. The junction had 5 bases not matched to a gene; V was cut back by 4 bases and J by 1 base. CDR3: CASSRNSGRVQETQYF. CDR3 in DNA: TGTGCCAGCTCACGTAATAGCGGGAGGGTCCAAGAGACCCAGTACTTC.

V is TRBV9 and J is TRBJ1-1; D ambiguous. Per germline, CDR1 SGDLS and CDR2 YYNGEE. The CDR3 runs 13 residues. Trimming stripped 0 bases from V and 0 bases from J, with 3 bases between. The CDR3 spells CASSVAMNTEAFF. In DNA, the CDR3 is TGTGCCAGCAGCGTAGCGATGAACACTGAAGCTTTCTTT. Complete variable domain (other parts from reference TRBV9 and TRBJ1-1): DSGVTQTPKHLITATGQRVTLRCSPRSGDLSVYWYQQSLDQGLQFLIQYYNGEERAKGNILERFSAQQFPDLHSELNLSSLELGDSALYFCASSVAMNTEAFFGQGTRLTVV.

The chain combines TRBV30 with TRBJ2-5; unclear D gene. The V gene lost 8 bases and the J gene lost 2 bases, with 12 bases spanning the gap. The CDR3 runs to 12 residues. CDR1 GTSNPN and CDR2 SVGIG come from the germline V gene (reference sequence). Here the CDR3 DNA reads TGTGCCGGGATGGGCATACAAGAGACCCAGTACTTC. It translates to CAGMGIQETQYF.

The chain has TRBV27 and TRBJ1-6, with a weak D call TRBD1 (5 bases). This CDR3 spans 14 amino acids. Trimming stripped 7 bases from V and 5 bases from J, with 12 bases between. Per germline, CDR1 MNHEY and CDR2 SMNVEV (reference sequence). The CDR3 reads CASNRQGNNSPLHF. The CDR3, as DNA: TGTGCCAGCAACAGGCAGGGCAATAATTCACCCCTCCACTTT.

The chain combines TRBV6-1 with TRBJ1-2; 8 bases fit TRBD1. The CDR3 covers 11 residues. V gave up 6 bases and J gave up 13 bases; unmatched junction bases: 7. CDR1 MNHNS and CDR2 SASEGT come from the germline V gene. The CDR3 sequence is CASSKDREGTF. CDR3 nucleotides: TGTGCCAGCAGCAAGGACAGGGAGGGCACCTTC.

The gene calls are TRBV6-5 and TRBJ1-5, with 7 positions matching TRBD1. The CDR3 length is 15 residues. Unmatched junction bases numbered 12, after V lost 7 bases and J lost 6 bases. Germline lookup yields CDR1 MNHEY and CDR2 SVGAGI. CDR3 loop: CASKEMAGGPQPQHF. CDR3 DNA sequence: TGTGCCAGCAAAGAAATGGCAGGGGGGCCTCAGCCCCAGCATTTT.

V gene TRBV4-2 combines with J gene TRBJ2-5; 12 nucleotides line up with TRBD2. Germline CDR1 and CDR2: LGHNA and YNFKEQ. Trimming removed 1 base from V and 4 bases from J; junction bases left unmatched: 7. This CDR3 comprises 17 residues. CDR3 sequence (DNA): TGTGCCAGCAGCCAAGTTGGGCTAGCGGGAGGGCCAGAGACCCAGTACTTC. Protein product: CASSQVGLAGGPETQYF.

The gene calls are TRBV9 and TRBJ2-5; perhaps TRBD2 as D (6 bases). V lost 2 bases, J lost 5 bases, and 16 bases lay in between. Germline CDR1 reads SGDLS; CDR2 reads YYNGEE. CDR3 length equals 15 residues. As DNA, the CDR3 is TGTGCCAGCAGCGTGGAGGGTTGGGGAATGGAGACCCAGTACTTC. It yields the protein CASSVEGWGMETQYF.

The V gene is TRBV7-9, the J gene TRBJ1-1; D gene ambiguous. The germline gives CDR1 SEHNR, CDR2 FQNEAQ (reference sequence). The CDR3 extends over 13 amino acids. The V gene lost 7 bases and the J gene lost 2 bases, with 11 bases spanning the gap. The CDR3 loop reads CASKVLTNTEAFF. For the CDR3, the DNA is TGTGCCAGCAAAGTCCTAACCAACACTGAAGCTTTCTTT.

This rearrangement joins TRBV28 to TRBJ1-5, with D perhaps TRBD1 (5 bases). The CDR3 sequence is 13 residues long. The V gene's germline CDR1 is MDHEN and CDR2 SYDVKM. Trimming took off 8 bases at V and 9 bases at J, with 17 bases between the two ends. CDR3 sequence: CASFQGGVLPQHF. The CDR3 DNA is TGTGCCAGCTTCCAGGGAGGGGTCCTGCCCCAGCATTTT.

The V gene is TRBV19, the J gene TRBJ2-7; maybe TRBD1 (6 bases). The CDR3 spans 14 residues. Germline CDR1 LNHDA, CDR2 SQIVND (reference sequence). V gave up 3 bases and J gave up 3 bases, with 12 bases separating them. CDR3 DNA sequence: TGTGCCAGTAGTATCGGGCCACAGGGCTACGAGCAGTACTTC. It translates to CASSIGPQGYEQYF.

V usage is TRBV7-2 and J usage is TRBJ1-5, with a weak D call TRBD1 (6 bases). Deletions cut 2 bases from V and 5 bases from J, with 13 bases between. In germline, CDR1 is SGHTA, CDR2 FQGNSA. This CDR3 is 15 amino acids long. The CDR3, as DNA: TGTGCCAGCAGCTTAACCGGGGGCCTTGATCAGCCCCAGCATTTT. Its translation: CASSLTGGLDQPQHF. Filled out from reference TRBV7-2 and TRBJ1-5, the complete variable domain reads GAGVSQSPSNKVTEKGKDVELRCDPISGHTALYWYRQSLGQGLEFLIYFQGNSAPDKSGLPSDRFSAERTGGSVSTLTIQRTQQEDSAVYLCASSLTGGLDQPQHFGDGTRLSIL.

This chain links TRBV19 with TRBJ2-1; 7 bases line up with TRBD2. Trimming removed 4 bases from V and 0 bases from J; junction bases left unmatched: 9. The CDR3 spans 17 residues. Germline V gene data show CDR1 as LNHDA and CDR2 as SQIVND (reference sequence). The CDR3 spells CASSTPLRGISYNEQFF. The CDR3 nucleotides read TGTGCCAGTAGTACTCCCCTGCGGGGGATCTCCTACAATGAGCAGTTCTTC.

This clone was recorded only once. The J gene is TRBJ2-1, the V gene TRBV6-5; D unclear. Trimming pared 8 bases from V and 8 bases from J, leaving 10 bases between. CDR1 and CDR2 from the germline V gene are MNHEY and SVGAGI. This CDR3 has 11 amino acids. In DNA, the CDR3 is TGTGCCAGCCTCATGTTGGATGAGCAGTTCTTC. Translation: CASLMLDEQFF.